These T cell receptor beta chains were read from a single sample in a study of blood T cell repertoires in COVID-19. TCRdb's copy holds only in-frame clones and misses some; the assay was immunoSEQ multiplex PCR. This table has under 130,000 clones, around 79% appearing once. Sequenced: peripheral blood. The receptors stem from a man aged 65-85 years with active or convalescent COVID-19. Both conserved end residues are part of each CDR3. D genes are given only for firm matches. A row's size may be missing; if present it is once, few, many or a size class.

once	TRBV5-6	TRBJ2-1	TRBD1	TGTGCCAGCAGCTTTCGGACAGGGGGGAAGTACAATGAGCAGTTCTTC	CASSFRTGGKYNEQFF
NA	TRBV28	TRBJ1-2	NA	TGTGCCAGCATTGGGGGCGCTCTTTATGGCTACACCTTC	CASIGGALYGYTF
NA	TRBV10-1	TRBJ2-5	NA	TGCGCCAGCAGTGCCGTCCCAGGCGAGACCCAGTACTTC	CASSAVPGETQYF
NA	TRBV7-6	TRBJ2-1	TRBD2	TGTGCCAGCAGCAGCTCCGCTAGCGGGGGCTACAATGAGCAGTTCTTC	CASSSSASGGYNEQFF
NA	TRBV5-1	TRBJ1-4	NA	TGCGCCAGCAGCCTGACAGTCGGGAGTGAAAAACTGTTTTTT	CASSLTVGSEKLFF
NA	TRBV7-3	TRBJ2-2	NA	TGTGCCAGCAGCTTAGGAGTTACGAACACCGGGGAGCTGTTTTTT	CASSLGVTNTGELFF
NA	TRBV9	TRBJ2-7	TRBD1	TGTGCCAGCAGCCTCACGACAGGGTACGAGCAGTACTTC	CASSLTTGYEQYF
NA	TRBV30	TRBJ2-2	NA	TGTGCCTGGAGAAGGAGGTTGAACACCGGGGAGCTGTTTTTT	CAWRRRLNTGELFF
NA	TRBV19	TRBJ1-1	NA	TGTGCCAGTAGTATACAGGTAACGAACACTGAAGCTTTCTTT	CASSIQVTNTEAFF
NA	TRBV3-1/TRBV3-2	TRBJ2-3	NA	TGTGCCAGCAGCCATCGGGGGACAGATACGCAGTATTTT	CASSHRGTDTQYF
NA	TRBV2	TRBJ1-2	NA	TGTGCCAGCATCCAGGGGAGTGAGGACTACACCTTC	CASIQGSEDYTF
NA	TRBV5-1	TRBJ2-3	TRBD2	TGCGCCAGCAGAGACCCTAGCGGGACAGATACGCAGTATTTT	CASRDPSGTDTQYF
few	TRBV11-2	TRBJ2-5	NA	TGTGCCAGCAGCCCCCCTTCCAGCAGGGCAGAGACCCAGTACTTC	CASSPPSSRAETQYF
NA	TRBV21-1	TRBJ2-7	NA	TGTGCCAGCAGCAAAGGTGTGGAAATCCGGGACAGGAAGAACTACGAGCAGTACTTC	CASSKGVEIRDRKNYEQYF
once	TRBV18	TRBJ2-2	TRBD2	TGTGCCAGCTCACCACCGCAGGGACTAGCGAACACCGGGGAGCTGTTTTTT	CASSPPQGLANTGELFF
NA	TRBV7-3	TRBJ2-5	TRBD2	TGTGCCAGCAGCCGCGGACTAGCGGGCCGAGAGACCCAGTACTTC	CASSRGLAGRETQYF
NA	TRBV4-2	TRBJ2-7	TRBD2	TGTGCCAGCAGCCAAGAAACTAGCGGGCTTTACGAGCAGTACTTC	CASSQETSGLYEQYF
NA	TRBV7-9	TRBJ1-4	NA	TGTGCCAGCAGCTTAGGGTCAGGGGACACTAATGAAAAACTGTTTTTT	CASSLGSGDTNEKLFF